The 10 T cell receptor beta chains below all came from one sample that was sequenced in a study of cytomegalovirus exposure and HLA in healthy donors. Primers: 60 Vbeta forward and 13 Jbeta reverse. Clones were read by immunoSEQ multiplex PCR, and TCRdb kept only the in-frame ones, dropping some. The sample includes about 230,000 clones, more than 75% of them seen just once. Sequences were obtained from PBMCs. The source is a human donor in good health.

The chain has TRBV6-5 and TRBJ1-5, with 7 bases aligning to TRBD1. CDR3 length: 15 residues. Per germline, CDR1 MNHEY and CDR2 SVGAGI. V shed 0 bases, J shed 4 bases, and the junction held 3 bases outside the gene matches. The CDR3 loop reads CASSYSTGMNQPQHF. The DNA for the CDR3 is TGTGCCAGCAGTTACTCGACAGGGATGAATCAGCCCCAGCATTTT.

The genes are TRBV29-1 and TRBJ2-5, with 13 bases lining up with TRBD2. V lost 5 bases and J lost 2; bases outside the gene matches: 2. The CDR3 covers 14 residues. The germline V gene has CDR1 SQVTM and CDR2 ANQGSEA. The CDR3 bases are TGCAGCGTTACTAGCGGGAGGGGACAAGAGACCCAGTACTTC. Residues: CSVTSGRGQETQYF. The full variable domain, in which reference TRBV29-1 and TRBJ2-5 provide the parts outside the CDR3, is SAVISQKPSRDICQRGTSLTIQCQVDSQVTMMFWYRQQPGQSLTLIATANQGSEATYESGFVIDKFPISRPNLTFSTLTVSNMSPEDSSIYLCSVTSGRGQETQYFGPGTRLLVL.

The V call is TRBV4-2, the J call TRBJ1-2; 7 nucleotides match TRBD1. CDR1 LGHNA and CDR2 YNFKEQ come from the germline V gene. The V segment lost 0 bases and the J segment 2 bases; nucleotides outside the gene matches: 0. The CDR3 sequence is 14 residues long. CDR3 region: CASSQDRGNYGYTF. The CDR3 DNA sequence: TGTGCCAGCAGCCAAGACAGGGGGAACTATGGCTACACCTTC.

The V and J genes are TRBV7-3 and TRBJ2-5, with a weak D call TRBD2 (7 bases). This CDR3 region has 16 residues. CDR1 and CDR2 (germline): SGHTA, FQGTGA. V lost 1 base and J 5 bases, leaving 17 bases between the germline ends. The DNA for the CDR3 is TGTGCCAGCAGCTTAAATGGGAGGGGGAGCGGGGAGACCCAGTACTTC. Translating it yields CASSLNGRGSGETQYF. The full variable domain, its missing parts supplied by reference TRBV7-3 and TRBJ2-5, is GAGVSQTPSNKVTEKGKYVELRCDPISGHTALYWYRQSLGQGPEFLIYFQGTGAADDSGLPNDRFFAVRPEGSVSTLKIQRTERGDSAVYLCASSLNGRGSGETQYFGPGTRLLVL.

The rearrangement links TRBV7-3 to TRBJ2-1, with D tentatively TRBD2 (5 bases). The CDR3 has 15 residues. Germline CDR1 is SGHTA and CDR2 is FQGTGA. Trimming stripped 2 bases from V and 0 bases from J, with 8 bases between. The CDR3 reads CASSLGSTSYNEQFF. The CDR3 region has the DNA TGTGCCAGCAGCTTAGGGAGCACCTCCTACAATGAGCAGTTCTTC.

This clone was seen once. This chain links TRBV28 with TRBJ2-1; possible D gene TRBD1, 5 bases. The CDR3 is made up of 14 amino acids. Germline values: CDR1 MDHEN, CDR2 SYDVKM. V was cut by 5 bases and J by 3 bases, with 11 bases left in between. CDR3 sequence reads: CASSPTTGYNEQFF. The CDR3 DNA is TGTGCCAGCAGTCCAACAACAGGCTACAATGAGCAGTTCTTC. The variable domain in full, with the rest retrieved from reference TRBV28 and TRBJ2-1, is DVKVTQSSRYLVKRTGEKVFLECVQDMDHENMFWYRQDPGLGLRLIYFSYDVKMKEKGDIPEGYSVSREKKERFSLILESASTNQTSMYLCASSPTTGYNEQFFGPGTRLTVL.

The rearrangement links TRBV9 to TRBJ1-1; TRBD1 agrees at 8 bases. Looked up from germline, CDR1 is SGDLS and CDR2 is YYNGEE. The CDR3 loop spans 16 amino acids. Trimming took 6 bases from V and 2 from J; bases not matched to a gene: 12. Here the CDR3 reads CASTSFGSGGNTEAFF. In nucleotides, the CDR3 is TGTGCCAGCACCTCTTTCGGGTCAGGGGGCAACACTGAAGCTTTCTTT.

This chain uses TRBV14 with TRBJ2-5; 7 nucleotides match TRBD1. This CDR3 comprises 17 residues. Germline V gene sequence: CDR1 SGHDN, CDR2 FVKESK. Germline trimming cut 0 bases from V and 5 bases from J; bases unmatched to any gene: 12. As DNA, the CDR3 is TGTGCCAGCAGCCAAGACCCGGACAGGTCGGCCACGGAGACCCAGTACTTC. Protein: CASSQDPDRSATETQYF.

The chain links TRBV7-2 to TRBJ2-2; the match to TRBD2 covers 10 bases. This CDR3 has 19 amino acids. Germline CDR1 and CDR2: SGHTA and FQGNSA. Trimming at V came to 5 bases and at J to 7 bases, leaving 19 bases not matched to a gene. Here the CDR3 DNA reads TGTGCCAGCAGCCCCCAGGGTCTAGCGGGAGTGGAGGGTAGCGGGGAGCTGTTTTTT. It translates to CASSPQGLAGVEGSGELFF.

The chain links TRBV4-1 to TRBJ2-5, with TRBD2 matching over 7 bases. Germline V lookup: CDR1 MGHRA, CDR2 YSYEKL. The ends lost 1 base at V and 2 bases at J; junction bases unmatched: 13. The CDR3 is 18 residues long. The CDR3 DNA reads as TGCGCCAGCAGCCAAGGGAGCGGGAACGATGTATTGCAAGAGACCCAGTACTTC. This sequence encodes CASSQGSGNDVLQETQYF.